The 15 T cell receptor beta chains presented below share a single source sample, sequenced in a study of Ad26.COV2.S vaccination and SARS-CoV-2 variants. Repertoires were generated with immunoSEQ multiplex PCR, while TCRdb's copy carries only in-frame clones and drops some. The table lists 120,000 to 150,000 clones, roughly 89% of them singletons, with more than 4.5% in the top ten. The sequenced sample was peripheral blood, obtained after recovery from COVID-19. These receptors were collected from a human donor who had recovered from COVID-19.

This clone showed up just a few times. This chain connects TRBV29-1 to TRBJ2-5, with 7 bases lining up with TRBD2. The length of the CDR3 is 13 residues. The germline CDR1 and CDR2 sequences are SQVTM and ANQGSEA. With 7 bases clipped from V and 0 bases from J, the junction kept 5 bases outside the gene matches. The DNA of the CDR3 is TGCAGCGCGGGCGGGGGTTACCAAGAGACCCAGTACTTC. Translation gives CSAGGGYQETQYF.

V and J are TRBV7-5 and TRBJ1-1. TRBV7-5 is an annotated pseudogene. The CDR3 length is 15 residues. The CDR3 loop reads CARSYADGRNTEAFF. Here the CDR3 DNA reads TGTGCCAGAAGCTACGCGGACGGCAGGAACACTGAAGCTTTCTTT.

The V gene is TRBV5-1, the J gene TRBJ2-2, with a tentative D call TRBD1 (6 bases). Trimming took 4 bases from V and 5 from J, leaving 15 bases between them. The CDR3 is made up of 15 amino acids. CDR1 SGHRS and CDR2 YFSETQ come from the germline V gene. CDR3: CASSPDSSLTGELFF. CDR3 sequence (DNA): TGCGCCAGCAGCCCGGACAGCAGTTTGACCGGGGAGCTGTTTTTT.

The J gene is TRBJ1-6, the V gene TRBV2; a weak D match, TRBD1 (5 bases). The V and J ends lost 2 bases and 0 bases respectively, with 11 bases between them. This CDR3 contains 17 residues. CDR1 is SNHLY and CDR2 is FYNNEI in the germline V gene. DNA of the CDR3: TGTGCCAGCAGTGAATACGGGACGGCCTCCTATAATTCACCCCTCCACTTT. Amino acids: CASSEYGTASYNSPLHF.

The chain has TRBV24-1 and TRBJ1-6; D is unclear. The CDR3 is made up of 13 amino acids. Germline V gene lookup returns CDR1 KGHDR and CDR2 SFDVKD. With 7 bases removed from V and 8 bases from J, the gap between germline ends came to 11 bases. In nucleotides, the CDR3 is TGTGCCACCAGCGGAGGAGGATATTCACCCCTCCACTTT. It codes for CATSGGGYSPLHF.

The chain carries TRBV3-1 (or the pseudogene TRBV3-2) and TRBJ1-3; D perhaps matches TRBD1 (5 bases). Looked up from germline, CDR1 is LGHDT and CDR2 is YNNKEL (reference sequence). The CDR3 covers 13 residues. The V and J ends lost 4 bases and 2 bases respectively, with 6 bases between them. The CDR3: CASSPTAGNTIYF. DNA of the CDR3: TGTGCCAGCAGCCCGACAGCTGGAAACACCATATATTTT.

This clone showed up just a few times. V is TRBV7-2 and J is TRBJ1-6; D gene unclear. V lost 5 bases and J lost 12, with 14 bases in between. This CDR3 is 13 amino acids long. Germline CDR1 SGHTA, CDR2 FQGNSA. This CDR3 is CASSRNSDQPLHF. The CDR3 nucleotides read TGTGCCAGCAGCCGTAACAGCGATCAACCCCTCCACTTT.

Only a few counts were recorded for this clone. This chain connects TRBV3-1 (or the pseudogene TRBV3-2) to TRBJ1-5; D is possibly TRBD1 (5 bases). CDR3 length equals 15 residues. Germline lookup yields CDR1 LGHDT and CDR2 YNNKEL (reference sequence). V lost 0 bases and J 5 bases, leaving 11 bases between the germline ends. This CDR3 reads CASSQETGGDQPQHF. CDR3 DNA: TGTGCCAGCAGCCAAGAGACGGGGGGAGATCAGCCCCAGCATTTT.

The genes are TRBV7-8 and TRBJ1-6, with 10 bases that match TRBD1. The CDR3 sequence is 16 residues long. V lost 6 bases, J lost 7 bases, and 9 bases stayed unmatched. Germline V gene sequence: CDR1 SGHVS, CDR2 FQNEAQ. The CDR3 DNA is TGTGCCAGCAGGGACCGGGACAGGGGACTCAATTCACCCCTCCACTTT. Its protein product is CASRDRDRGLNSPLHF. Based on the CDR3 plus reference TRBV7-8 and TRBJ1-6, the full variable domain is GAGVSQSPRYKVAKRGQDVALRCDPISGHVSLFWYQQALGQGPEFLTYFQNEAQLDKSGLPSDRFFAERPEGSVSTLKIQRTQQEDSAVYLCASRDRDRGLNSPLHFGNGTRLTVT.

CDR3 sequence: CSERLAGGTDTQYF. CDR3 DNA: TGCAGCGAGAGACTAGCGGGGGGCACAGATACGCAGTATTTT. The chain uses TRBV29-1 and TRBJ2-3, with 12 nucleotides matching TRBD2. The CDR3 length is 14 residues. Trimming at V came to 7 bases and at J to 1 base, leaving 3 bases not matched to a gene. The germline gives CDR1 SQVTM, CDR2 ANQGSEA.

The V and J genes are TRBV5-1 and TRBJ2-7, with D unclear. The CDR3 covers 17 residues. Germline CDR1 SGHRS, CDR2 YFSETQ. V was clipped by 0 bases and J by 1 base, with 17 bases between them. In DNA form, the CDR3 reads TGCGCCAGCAGCTTGGTGGCTCATGGCACGGTATCCTACGAGCAGTACTTC. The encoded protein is CASSLVAHGTVSYEQYF.

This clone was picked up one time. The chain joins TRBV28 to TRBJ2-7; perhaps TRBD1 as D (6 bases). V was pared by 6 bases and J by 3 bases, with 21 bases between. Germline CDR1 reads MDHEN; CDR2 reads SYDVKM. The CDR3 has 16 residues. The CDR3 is CASSRVGAGAVYEQYF. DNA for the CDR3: TGTGCCAGCAGCCGAGTGGGGGCAGGGGCGGTCTACGAGCAGTACTTC.

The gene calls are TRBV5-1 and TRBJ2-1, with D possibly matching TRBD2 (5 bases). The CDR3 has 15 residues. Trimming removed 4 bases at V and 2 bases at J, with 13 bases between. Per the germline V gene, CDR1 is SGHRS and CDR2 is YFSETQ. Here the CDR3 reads CASSRGTGPYNEQFF. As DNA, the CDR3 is TGCGCCAGCAGCCGGGGAACCGGGCCCTACAATGAGCAGTTCTTC.

The CDR3 region is CASASGTKDSPLHF. DNA of the CDR3: TGTGCTAGTGCTTCCGGGACTAAGGATTCACCCCTCCACTTT. V usage is TRBV12-5 and J usage is TRBJ1-6; TRBD1 is a possible D gene (5 bases). The CDR3 consists of 14 residues. Trimming took off 7 bases at V and 8 bases at J, with 15 bases between the two ends. Germline CDR1 LGHNT, CDR2 FRNRAP.

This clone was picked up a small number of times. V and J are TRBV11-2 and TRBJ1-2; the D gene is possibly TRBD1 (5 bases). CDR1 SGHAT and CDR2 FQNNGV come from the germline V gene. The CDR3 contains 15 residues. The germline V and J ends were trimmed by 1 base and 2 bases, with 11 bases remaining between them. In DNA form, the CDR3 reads TGTGCCAGCAGCTTAGGCCCAGGGAAAAACTATGGCTACACCTTC. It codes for CASSLGPGKNYGYTF.